Only a few counts were recorded for the clone carrying this TCR beta chain. Its antigen is not known. The entry originates in a study of T-cell reconstitution after alpha-beta-depleted transplantation in children. Study-level findings and limits: Once a year had passed after transplant, T-cell counts and diversity came mostly from newly produced T cells.

Preparing the TCRbeta library involved the use of unique molecular identifiers. TCRdb ran MiXCR on the PCR reads and lists one entry per CDR3 protein. Of about 980,000 distinct CDR3 sequences in the sample, about 31% were seen once. Trimming left V 7 bases short and J 1 base short, with 9 bases between. The CDR3 consists of 13 residues. Germline-derived CDR1 and CDR2 are LGHDT and YNNKEL (reference sequence). Specimen: PBMCs, mostly from graft donor cells, collected 360 days after TCRalphabeta/CD19-depleted stem cell transplant. The sequence came from a boy younger than two who had a stem cell transplant for SCID, so the T cells may come from the graft donor. The genes are TRBV3-1 and TRBJ2-3; D is uncertain. DNA for the CDR3: TGTGCCAGCATGCGCCGGGGCACAGATACGCAGTATTTT. This codes for CASMRRGTDTQYF.